Listed below are T cell receptor beta chains from one sample, sequenced in a study of cytomegalovirus exposure and HLA in healthy donors. TCRdb keeps only in-frame clones here, not all; method: immunoSEQ multiplex PCR. The data hold about 150,000 clones, with approximately 94% observed a single time. Sequenced sample: PBMCs. These receptors were taken from a young man in good health and CMV-seropositive. The CDR3 runs from the conserved cysteine through the conserved F or W. D genes are given only for firm matches. Only some rows state a clone size, as once, few, many or a class for expanded clones.

>.|15|TRBV4-2|TRBJ2-3|TRBD1
CASSPGTGGTDTQYF
TGTGCCAGCAGCCCCGGGACAGGGGGGACAGATACGCAGTATTTT
>.|15|TRBV6-6|TRBJ2-4|.
CASRGRLIAKNIQYF
TGTGCCAGCAGGGGGAGGCTAATAGCCAAAAACATTCAGTACTTC
>.|13|TRBV7-8|TRBJ2-1|.
CASSLRGYNEQFF
TGTGCCAGCAGCTTACGCGGGTACAATGAGCAGTTCTTC
>.|14|TRBV7-8|TRBJ2-1|TRBD1
CASSGTGIYNEQFF
TGTGCCAGCAGCGGGACAGGGATTTACAATGAGCAGTTCTTC
>.|14|TRBV9|TRBJ2-7|TRBD2
CASSLSGISYEQYF
TGTGCCAGCAGCCTCAGCGGGATCTCCTACGAGCAGTACTTC
>.|15|TRBV29-1|TRBJ1-1|.
CSVEDLHRVRTEAFF
TGCAGCGTTGAAGATCTTCACAGGGTCCGGACTGAAGCTTTCTTT
>.|15|TRBV7-9|TRBJ1-2|.
CASSPQTGRNYGYTF
TGTGCCAGCAGCCCCCAGACAGGACGCAACTATGGCTACACCTTC
>.|16|TRBV15|TRBJ1-1|TRBD1
CATSRDRTGGAPEAFF
TGTGCCACCAGCAGAGATAGGACAGGGGGCGCGCCCGAAGCTTTCTTT
>.|15|TRBV6-5|TRBJ2-7|TRBD2
CASSPTSGSSYEQYF
TGTGCCAGCAGCCCTACTAGCGGTAGCTCCTACGAGCAGTACTTC
>.|13|TRBV27|TRBJ1-2|.
CASSFGPRYGYTF
TGTGCCAGCAGTTTTGGGCCCCGCTATGGCTACACCTTC
>.|15|TRBV15|TRBJ1-3|.
CATSRDRVSGNTIYF
TGTGCCACCAGCAGAGATCGGGTTTCTGGAAACACCATATATTTT
>once|14|TRBV2|TRBJ1-1|TRBD1
CASSGGTGGSAAFF
TGTGCCAGCAGTGGGGGGACAGGGGGCAGTGCGGCTTTCTTT
>.|16|TRBV2|TRBJ2-5|TRBD2
CASTRTSGRVQETQYF
TGTGCCAGCACCAGGACTAGCGGGAGGGTCCAAGAGACCCAGTACTTC
>.|16|TRBV6-6|TRBJ2-7|.
CASSKTTRGANDEQYF
TGTGCCAGCAGTAAGACGACTAGAGGAGCTAATGACGAGCAGTACTTC
>.|13|TRBV6-5|TRBJ1-2|TRBD1
CASSRNRGHGYTF
TGTGCCAGCAGCCGTAACAGGGGGCACGGCTACACCTTC
>.|17|TRBV5-1|TRBJ2-4|.
CASSLNALREAKNIQYF
TGCGCCAGCAGCTTGAACGCACTTCGGGAGGCCAAAAACATTCAGTACTTC
>.|14|TRBV6-5|TRBJ2-7|.
CASSYSGNTDEQYF
TGTGCCAGCAGTTACTCCGGGAACACGGATGAGCAGTACTTC
>once|15|TRBV4-1|TRBJ2-3|TRBD1
CASSQFGQGKDTQYF
TGCGCCAGCAGCCAATTTGGACAGGGTAAGGATACGCAGTATTTT
>.|14|TRBV5-4|TRBJ2-1|TRBD2
CASSPRTSLNEQFF
TGTGCCAGCAGCCCCCGGACTAGCCTCAATGAGCAGTTCTTC
>.|14|TRBV28|TRBJ1-1|TRBD1
CASRPTGLNTEAFF
TGTGCCAGCAGACCGACAGGGTTGAACACTGAAGCTTTCTTT
>.|11|TRBV15|TRBJ2-4|.
CATSRDASQYF
TGTGCCACCAGCAGAGATGCGAGTCAGTACTTC
>once|16|TRBV18|TRBJ2-3|TRBD1
CASSPPDRGYTDTQYF
TGTGCCAGCTCACCACCTGACAGGGGGTATACAGATACGCAGTATTTT
>.|15|TRBV30|TRBJ1-1|.
CAWSTAPEGLAEAFF
TGTGCCTGGAGCACGGCCCCGGAGGGTTTAGCTGAAGCTTTCTTT
>.|18|TRBV11-2|TRBJ1-3|.
CASSLDMRTTESGNTIYF
TGTGCCAGCAGCTTAGATATGAGGACTACTGAATCGGGAAACACCATATATTTT
>.|15|TRBV2|TRBJ2-7|TRBD2
CAAGLTTSGNPEQYF
TGTGCCGCAGGCCTAACCACTAGCGGGAACCCCGAGCAGTACTTC
>.|16|TRBV7-6|TRBJ2-1|.
CASSLPWRGSYNEQFF
TGTGCCAGCAGCCTACCATGGCGGGGATCCTACAATGAGCAGTTCTTC
>.|13|TRBV28|TRBJ2-5|.
CASAGGVKETQYF
TGTGCCAGCGCTGGCGGGGTAAAAGAGACCCAGTACTTC
>.|15|TRBV7-3|TRBJ2-1|.
CASSLAGPQAGEQFF
TGTGCCAGCAGCTTGGCGGGACCACAAGCGGGTGAGCAGTTCTTC
>.|15|TRBV29-1|TRBJ2-3|TRBD2
CSVRAKREFTDTQYF
TGCAGCGTGAGAGCAAAGCGGGAGTTCACAGATACGCAGTATTTT
>.|15|TRBV11-2|TRBJ2-1|TRBD2
CASSPGLVSYNEQFF
TGTGCCAGCAGCCCCGGACTAGTCTCCTACAATGAGCAGTTCTTC
>.|17|TRBV5-4|TRBJ2-5|.
CASSFQTGLALPETQYF
TGTGCCAGCAGCTTCCAGACCGGGTTAGCTCTACCCGAGACCCAGTACTTC
>.|13|TRBV5-6|TRBJ2-3|.
CASSLSGWDTQYF
TGTGCCAGCAGCTTGTCAGGGTGGGATACGCAGTATTTT
>.|15|TRBV6-4|TRBJ2-7|.
CASSEALGLLGEQYF
TGTGCCAGCAGTGAAGCGCTTGGACTCCTAGGCGAGCAGTACTTC
>.|15|TRBV7-9|TRBJ2-2|.
CASSLAQGSDGELFF
TGTGCCAGCAGCTTAGCGCAGGGTTCGGACGGGGAGCTGTTTTTT
>once|14|TRBV7-9|TRBJ2-1|.
CASSLGVSDNEQFF
TGTGCCAGCAGCTTAGGCGTCTCTGACAATGAGCAGTTCTTC
>.|12|TRBV30|TRBJ1-3|.
CAWSVTGNTIYF
TGTGCCTGGAGTGTTACTGGAAACACCATATATTTT
>.|13|TRBV6-1|TRBJ1-3|.
CASSASLGNTIYF
TGTGCCAGCAGTGCCTCACTTGGAAACACCATATATTTT
>.|11|TRBV10-3|TRBJ2-7|.
CAIRREAEQYF
TGTGCCATCAGGCGAGAGGCCGAGCAGTACTTC
>once|17|TRBV4-1|TRBJ1-5|.
CASSQDYGTSSNQPQHF
TGCGCCAGCAGCCAAGATTATGGGACATCAAGCAATCAGCCCCAGCATTTT
>.|17|TRBV28|TRBJ2-1|.
CASSDTGTGRSYNEQFF
TGTGCCAGCAGTGATACCGGGACTGGGCGAAGTTACAATGAGCAGTTCTTC
>.|14|TRBV19|TRBJ1-1|.
CASSISGLNTEAFF
TGTGCCAGTAGTATCAGCGGCCTTAACACTGAAGCTTTCTTT
>.|15|TRBV6-5|TRBJ1-5|.
CASSSGPGGWQPQHF
TGTGCCAGCTCCTCCGGCCCGGGGGGGTGGCAGCCCCAGCATTTT
>.|18|TRBV7-9|TRBJ2-5|TRBD2
CASSRLVGGNGAQETQYF
TGTGCCAGCAGCCGACTCGTCGGGGGGAACGGGGCTCAAGAGACCCAGTACTTC
>.|13|TRBV6-6|TRBJ2-1|.
CASSYSDTGEQFF
TGTGCCAGCAGTTACTCCGACACCGGTGAGCAGTTCTTC
>.|14|TRBV6-1|TRBJ1-2|.
CASREGALSYGYTF
TGTGCCAGCAGAGAAGGGGCGCTGAGCTATGGCTACACCTTC
>.|16|TRBV5-1|TRBJ1-1|.
CASSLEFRVGETEAFF
TGCGCCAGCAGCTTGGAGTTTAGGGTTGGGGAGACTGAAGCTTTCTTT
>.|16|TRBV5-1|TRBJ2-3|TRBD2
CASSAVTSGSTDTQYF
TGCGCCAGCAGCGCTGTAACTAGCGGCAGCACAGATACGCAGTATTTT
>.|15|TRBV4-1|TRBJ1-4|TRBD1
CASSQGGQVNEKLFF
TGCGCCAGCAGCCAAGGGGGACAGGTGAATGAAAAACTGTTTTTT
>.|16|TRBV28|TRBJ2-5|.
CASSPLKTGYPETQYF
TGTGCCAGCAGTCCCCTGAAGACTGGTTACCCGGAGACCCAGTACTTC
>.|17|TRBV7-9|TRBJ2-7|.
CASSPLLPGRTSYEQYF
TGTGCCAGCAGCCCACTACTCCCTGGGAGGACCTCCTACGAGCAGTACTTC
>.|18|TRBV10-3|TRBJ2-6|TRBD2
CAISESAGEGPGANVLTF
TGTGCCATCAGTGAGTCTGCCGGGGAGGGACCCGGGGCCAACGTCCTGACTTTC
>.|16|TRBV28|TRBJ2-5|.
CASSFHPTEGLETQYF
TGTGCCAGCAGTTTTCACCCCACGGAGGGCCTGGAGACCCAGTACTTC